These T cell receptor beta chains were read from a single sample in a study of T cells in localized non-small cell lung cancer. Sequencing used immunoSEQ multiplex PCR; TCRdb keeps in-frame clones, though not all of them. In the table there are some 39,000 clones, roughly 77% of which are singletons. The sequencing here drew on PBMCs, taken before any cancer treatment. These receptors all come from a woman aged 35-75 years with stage II squamous cell lung carcinoma. CDR3s include the opening cysteine and the closing phenylalanine or tryptophan. Each record gives: V gene, clone size, D gene, J gene, CDR3 DNA, CDR3 protein. A D gene is named only where the DNA matches it firmly. Only some rows state a clone size, as once, few, many or a class for expanded clones.

V gene: TRBV19
clone size: -
D gene: -
J gene: TRBJ2-1
CDR3 DNA: TGTGCCAGTAGTATCTGGGGGACCTCCTACAATGAGCAGTTCTTC
CDR3 protein: CASSIWGTSYNEQFF

V gene: TRBV10-3
clone size: -
D gene: -
J gene: TRBJ1-2
CDR3 DNA: TGTGCCACCTTCGGGACCGCCAAGGATGGCTACACCTTC
CDR3 protein: CATFGTAKDGYTF

V gene: TRBV7-9
clone size: few
D gene: TRBD1
J gene: TRBJ1-1
CDR3 DNA: TGTGCCAGCAACACGCCGGGACAGGGGGCATCCCTGAACACTGAAGCTTTCTTT
CDR3 protein: CASNTPGQGASLNTEAFF

V gene: TRBV6-1
clone size: once
D gene: -
J gene: TRBJ1-4
CDR3 DNA: TGTGCCAGCAGTGAAATCTGGAATGAAAAACTGTTTTTT
CDR3 protein: CASSEIWNEKLFF

V gene: TRBV21-1
clone size: -
D gene: -
J gene: TRBJ1-5
CDR3 DNA: TGTGCCAGCAGCGCCCGGACAGGGCGCCAGCCCCAGCATTTT
CDR3 protein: CASSARTGRQPQHF

V gene: TRBV18
clone size: -
D gene: TRBD1
J gene: TRBJ2-7
CDR3 DNA: TGTGCCAGCTCAGTGGCAGCGGGACAGGGGGATTCCTACGAGCAGTACTTC
CDR3 protein: CASSVAAGQGDSYEQYF

V gene: TRBV2
clone size: -
D gene: -
J gene: TRBJ2-3
CDR3 DNA: TGTGCCAGCAGTGACGCAGGGATCCTCCCCACAGATACGCAGTATTTT
CDR3 protein: CASSDAGILPTDTQYF

V gene: TRBV7-9
clone size: -
D gene: -
J gene: TRBJ2-1
CDR3 DNA: TGTGCCAGCAGTTCTGGACAGTACAATGAGCAGTTCTTC
CDR3 protein: CASSSGQYNEQFF

V gene: TRBV15
clone size: -
D gene: -
J gene: TRBJ2-3
CDR3 DNA: TGTGCCACCAGCAGAGATTTGAAGGATACGCAGTATTTT
CDR3 protein: CATSRDLKDTQYF

V gene: TRBV5-1
clone size: -
D gene: -
J gene: TRBJ2-5
CDR3 DNA: TGCGCCAGCAGCTTGTCCGGGACGGTGTACCAAGAGACCCAGTACTTC
CDR3 protein: CASSLSGTVYQETQYF

V gene: TRBV7-2
clone size: -
D gene: TRBD2
J gene: TRBJ2-1
CDR3 DNA: TGTGCCAGCAGGGCAGTAGGGGAGGGAGCGAGGCAGTTCTTC
CDR3 protein: CASRAVGEGARQFF

V gene: TRBV10-2
clone size: -
D gene: -
J gene: TRBJ2-7
CDR3 DNA: TGCGCCAGCAGTGGGGATGGGGAGCAGTACTTC
CDR3 protein: CASSGDGEQYF

V gene: TRBV7-8
clone size: few
D gene: -
J gene: TRBJ1-1
CDR3 DNA: TGTGCCAGCAGCCTAGTGGGAGGGGCTACTGAAGCTTTCTTT
CDR3 protein: CASSLVGGATEAFF

V gene: TRBV28
clone size: -
D gene: -
J gene: TRBJ2-2
CDR3 DNA: TGTGCCAGCAGTCCTCAGGGGGGACGACCGAACACCGGGGAGCTGTTTTTT
CDR3 protein: CASSPQGGRPNTGELFF

V gene: TRBV27
clone size: -
D gene: -
J gene: TRBJ2-2
CDR3 DNA: TGTGCCAGCAGTTTATCGATGGGACAGAACACCGGGGAGCTGTTTTTT
CDR3 protein: CASSLSMGQNTGELFF

V gene: TRBV27
clone size: -
D gene: TRBD1
J gene: TRBJ2-7
CDR3 DNA: TGTGCCAGCAGTCCCGGACAGGGAATAGAGCAGTACTTC
CDR3 protein: CASSPGQGIEQYF

V gene: TRBV25-1
clone size: -
D gene: -
J gene: TRBJ1-1
CDR3 DNA: TGTGCCAGCAGAACCGGGACGTTGAACACTGAAGCTTTCTTT
CDR3 protein: CASRTGTLNTEAFF

V gene: TRBV29-1
clone size: -
D gene: -
J gene: TRBJ1-1
CDR3 DNA: TGCAGCGTTGGTGTGGTTATGAACACTGAAGCTTTCTTT
CDR3 protein: CSVGVVMNTEAFF

V gene: TRBV27
clone size: -
D gene: TRBD1
J gene: TRBJ1-2
CDR3 DNA: TGTGCCAGCAGTTACGGACAGGAGCGAGGCTACACCTTC
CDR3 protein: CASSYGQERGYTF

V gene: TRBV13
clone size: -
D gene: -
J gene: TRBJ2-1
CDR3 DNA: -
CDR3 protein: CASSSSPSYNEQFF

V gene: TRBV10-3
clone size: -
D gene: -
J gene: TRBJ2-3
CDR3 DNA: TGTGCCATCAGTGATGGAACAGATACGCAGTATTTT
CDR3 protein: CAISDGTDTQYF

V gene: TRBV4-2
clone size: -
D gene: -
J gene: TRBJ2-6
CDR3 DNA: TGTGCCAGCAGCCAAGCGGTCGACGTCGGGGCCAACGTCCTGACTTTC
CDR3 protein: CASSQAVDVGANVLTF

V gene: TRBV7-2
clone size: -
D gene: TRBD1
J gene: TRBJ2-5
CDR3 DNA: TGTGCCAGCAGCTGGGGGACAGGGCAAGAGACCCAGTACTTC
CDR3 protein: CASSWGTGQETQYF

V gene: TRBV6-5
clone size: -
D gene: TRBD1
J gene: TRBJ2-2
CDR3 DNA: TGTGCCAGCAGACCTGACAGGGTTCTATCCGGGGAGCTGTTTTTT
CDR3 protein: CASRPDRVLSGELFF

V gene: TRBV5-1
clone size: -
D gene: -
J gene: TRBJ2-7
CDR3 DNA: TGCGCCAGCAGCGCACGGCGGGACACCAGCCTTCGGGAGCAGTACTTC
CDR3 protein: CASSARRDTSLREQYF

V gene: TRBV2
clone size: -
D gene: -
J gene: TRBJ1-3
CDR3 DNA: TGTGCCAGCAGCGGGGACCGATCCACCATATATTTT
CDR3 protein: CASSGDRSTIYF

V gene: TRBV11-3
clone size: -
D gene: -
J gene: TRBJ2-1
CDR3 DNA: TGTGCCAGCAGCCATGGCGTAGCTACTTACAATGAGCAGTTCTTC
CDR3 protein: CASSHGVATYNEQFF

V gene: TRBV7-6
clone size: -
D gene: -
J gene: TRBJ2-3
CDR3 DNA: TGTGCCAGCAGCTTAAGGTCGGATACGCAGTATTTT
CDR3 protein: CASSLRSDTQYF

V gene: TRBV5-4
clone size: -
D gene: -
J gene: TRBJ1-2
CDR3 DNA: TGTGCCAGCAGCTTGGACAGGGCCTCTACCTATGGCTACACCTTC
CDR3 protein: CASSLDRASTYGYTF

V gene: TRBV5-1
clone size: -
D gene: TRBD2
J gene: TRBJ2-1
CDR3 DNA: TGCGCCAGCAGCCCAGCTAGCGGCTCCTACAATGAGCAGTTCTTC
CDR3 protein: CASSPASGSYNEQFF

V gene: TRBV4-3
clone size: -
D gene: TRBD1
J gene: TRBJ2-7
CDR3 DNA: TGCGCCAGCAGCCGCCGACAGGGACCCTACGAGCAGTACTTC
CDR3 protein: CASSRRQGPYEQYF

V gene: TRBV28
clone size: -
D gene: -
J gene: TRBJ1-1
CDR3 DNA: TGTGCCAGCAGTTTACCGATGGGGTGGACTGAAGCTTTCTTT
CDR3 protein: CASSLPMGWTEAFF

V gene: TRBV7-3
clone size: once
D gene: TRBD1
J gene: TRBJ1-1
CDR3 DNA: TGTGCCAGCAGCACCGGGGACAGTTGGAACACTGAAGCTTTCTTT
CDR3 protein: CASSTGDSWNTEAFF

V gene: TRBV4-3
clone size: -
D gene: -
J gene: TRBJ1-1
CDR3 DNA: TGCGCCAGCAGCCAGGACCCAGGGGATGGCACTGAAGCTTTCTTT
CDR3 protein: CASSQDPGDGTEAFF

V gene: TRBV6-5
clone size: -
D gene: -
J gene: TRBJ2-7
CDR3 DNA: TGTGCCAGCAGACCGGACGGACAACCCTACGAGCAGTACTTC
CDR3 protein: CASRPDGQPYEQYF